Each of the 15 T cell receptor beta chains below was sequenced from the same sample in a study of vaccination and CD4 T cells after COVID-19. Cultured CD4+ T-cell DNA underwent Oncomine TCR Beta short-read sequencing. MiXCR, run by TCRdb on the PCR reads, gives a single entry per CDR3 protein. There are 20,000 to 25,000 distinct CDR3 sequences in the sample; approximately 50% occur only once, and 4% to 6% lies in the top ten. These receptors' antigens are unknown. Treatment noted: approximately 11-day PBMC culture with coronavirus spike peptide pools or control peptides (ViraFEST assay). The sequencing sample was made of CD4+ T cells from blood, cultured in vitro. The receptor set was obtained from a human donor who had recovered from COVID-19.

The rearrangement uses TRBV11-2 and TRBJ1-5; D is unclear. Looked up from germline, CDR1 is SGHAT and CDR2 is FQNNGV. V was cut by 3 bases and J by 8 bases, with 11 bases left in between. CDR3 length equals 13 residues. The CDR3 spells CASSFGFKEPQHF. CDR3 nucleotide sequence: TGTGCCAGCAGCTTCGGTTTCAAGGAGCCCCAGCATTTT.

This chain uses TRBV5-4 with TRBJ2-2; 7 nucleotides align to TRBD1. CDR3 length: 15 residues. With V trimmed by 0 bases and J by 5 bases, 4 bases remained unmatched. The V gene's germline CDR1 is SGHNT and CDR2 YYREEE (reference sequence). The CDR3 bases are TGTGCCAGCAGCTTGGTCCAGGGGGAAACCGGGGAGCTGTTTTTT. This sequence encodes CASSLVQGETGELFF.

This CDR3 is CSAKPAQNTDTQYF. Here the CDR3 DNA reads TGCAGTGCAAAACCGGCACAAAACACAGATACGCAGTATTTT. The chain recombines TRBV20-1 with TRBJ2-3; D gene unclear. Germline lookup yields CDR1 DFQATT and CDR2 SNEGSKA (reference sequence). The V gene lost 6 bases and the J gene lost 2 bases, with 15 bases spanning the gap. This CDR3 has 14 amino acids.

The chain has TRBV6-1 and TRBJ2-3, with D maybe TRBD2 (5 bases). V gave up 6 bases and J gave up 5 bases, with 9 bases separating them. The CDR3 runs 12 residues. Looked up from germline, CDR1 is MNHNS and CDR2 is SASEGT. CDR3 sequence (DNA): TGTGCCAGCAGATCGAGGGTAGATACGCAGTATTTT. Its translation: CASRSRVDTQYF.

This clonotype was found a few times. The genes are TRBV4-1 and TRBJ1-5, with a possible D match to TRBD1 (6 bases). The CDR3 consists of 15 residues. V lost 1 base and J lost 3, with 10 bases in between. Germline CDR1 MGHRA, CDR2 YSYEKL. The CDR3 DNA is TGCGCCAGCAGCCAAGGAAACAGGGTCAATCAGCCCCAGCATTTT. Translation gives CASSQGNRVNQPQHF.

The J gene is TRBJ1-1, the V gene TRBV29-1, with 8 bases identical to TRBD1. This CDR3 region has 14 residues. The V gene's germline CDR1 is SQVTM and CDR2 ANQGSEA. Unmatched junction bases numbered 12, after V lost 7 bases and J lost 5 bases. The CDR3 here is CSAGEGQGGTEAFF. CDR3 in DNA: TGCAGCGCCGGTGAAGGACAGGGAGGGACTGAAGCTTTCTTT.

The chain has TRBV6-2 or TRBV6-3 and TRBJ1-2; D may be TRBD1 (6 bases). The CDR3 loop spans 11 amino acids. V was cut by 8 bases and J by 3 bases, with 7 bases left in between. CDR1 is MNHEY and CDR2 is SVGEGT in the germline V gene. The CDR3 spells CASSGDYGYTF. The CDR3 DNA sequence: TGTGCCAGCTCAGGGGACTATGGCTACACCTTC.

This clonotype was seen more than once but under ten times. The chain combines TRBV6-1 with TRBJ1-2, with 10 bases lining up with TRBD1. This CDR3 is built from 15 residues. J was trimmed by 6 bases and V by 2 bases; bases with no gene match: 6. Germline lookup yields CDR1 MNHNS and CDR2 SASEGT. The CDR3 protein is CASSELVGQGDGYTF. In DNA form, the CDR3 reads TGTGCCAGCAGTGAATTAGTTGGACAGGGGGATGGCTACACCTTC.

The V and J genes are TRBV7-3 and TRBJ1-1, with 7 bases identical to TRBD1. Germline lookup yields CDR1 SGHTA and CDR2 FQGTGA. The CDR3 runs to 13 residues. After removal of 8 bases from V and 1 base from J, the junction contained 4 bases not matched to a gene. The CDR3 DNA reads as TGTGCCAGCGGACAGGTGGGGAACACTGAAGCTTTCTTT. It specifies CASGQVGNTEAFF.

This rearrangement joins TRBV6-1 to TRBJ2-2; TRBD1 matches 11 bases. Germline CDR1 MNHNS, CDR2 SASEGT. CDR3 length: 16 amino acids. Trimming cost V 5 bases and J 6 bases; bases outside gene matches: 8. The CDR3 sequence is CASSTRDRGSAGELFF. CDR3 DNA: TGTGCCAGCAGTACACGGGACAGGGGGTCGGCCGGGGAGCTGTTTTTT.

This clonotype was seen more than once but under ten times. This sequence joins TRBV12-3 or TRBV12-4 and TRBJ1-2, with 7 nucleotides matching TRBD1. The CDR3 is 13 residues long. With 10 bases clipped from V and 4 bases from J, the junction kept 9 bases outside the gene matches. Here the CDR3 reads CATKEGQTYGYTF. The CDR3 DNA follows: TGTGCCACCAAGGAGGGACAGACCTATGGCTACACCTTC.

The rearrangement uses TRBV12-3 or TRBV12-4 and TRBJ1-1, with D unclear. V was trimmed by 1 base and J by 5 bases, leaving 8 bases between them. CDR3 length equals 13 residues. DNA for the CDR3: TGTGCCAGCAGTTTAGAGGCGGGGACTGAAGCTTTCTTT. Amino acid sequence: CASSLEAGTEAFF.

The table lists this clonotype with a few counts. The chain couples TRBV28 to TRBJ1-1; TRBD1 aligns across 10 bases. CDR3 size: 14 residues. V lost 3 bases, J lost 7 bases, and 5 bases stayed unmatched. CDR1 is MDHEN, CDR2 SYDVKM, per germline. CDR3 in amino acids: CASSFKDRGIEAFF. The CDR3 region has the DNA TGTGCCAGCAGTTTTAAGGACAGGGGGATTGAAGCTTTCTTT.

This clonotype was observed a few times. CDR3 bases: TGTGCCAGCAGTTTATCGGGACTAGTCAAAGAGCAGTTCTTC. It translates to CASSLSGLVKEQFF. The rearrangement links TRBV27 to TRBJ2-1; 8 bases are shared with TRBD2. The CDR3 contains 14 residues. Trimming cost V 0 bases and J 10 bases; bases outside gene matches: 5. The V gene's germline CDR1 is MNHEY and CDR2 SMNVEV (reference sequence).

CDR3 in amino acids: CASSLKGVGLAGGDETQYF. The DNA of the CDR3 is TGTGCCAGCAGTTTGAAGGGGGTAGGACTAGCGGGAGGGGATGAGACCCAGTACTTC. J is TRBJ2-5 and V is TRBV27, with 15 nucleotides matching TRBD2. The V and J ends lost 3 bases and 5 bases, in that order; junction bases with no gene match: 13. The CDR3 consists of 19 residues. Germline V gene lookup returns CDR1 MNHEY and CDR2 SMNVEV (reference sequence).